The 31 T cell receptor beta chains below all came from one sample that was sequenced in a study of identical twins. TCRdb redid the calling of the 5' RACE reads with MiXCR, one entry per CDR3 protein. This sample carries hundreds of thousands of distinct CDR3 sequences, roughly 18% of them seen once, and the ten largest clones take roughly 13%. Separately, the same data were catalogued under a study of T cells expressing NK-cell markers.

Input material: PBMCs. Receptor source: a young woman in good health.

V gene TRBV9 combines with J gene TRBJ1-1, with 9 bases lining up with TRBD1. Germline CDR1 and CDR2: SGDLS and YYNGEE. This CDR3 is 15 amino acids long. The ends lost 2 bases at V and 1 base at J; junction bases unmatched: 3. As DNA, the CDR3 is TGTGCCAGCAGCGTGGGGACAGGGAGGAACACTGAAGCTTTCTTT. It codes for CASSVGTGRNTEAFF.

This clonotype was recorded a few times. The chain employs TRBV5-1 and TRBJ2-7, with D possibly TRBD1 on 5 matching bases. Trimming took off 0 bases at V and 1 base at J, with 14 bases between the two ends. The CDR3 is 16 amino acids. CDR1 and CDR2 from the germline V gene are SGHRS and YFSETQ. Here the CDR3 DNA reads TGCGCCAGCAGCTTGGACAGGCTAGGAGATTCCTACGAGCAGTACTTC. Translation: CASSLDRLGDSYEQYF. Variable domain in full (rest from reference TRBV5-1 and TRBJ2-7): KAGVTQTPRYLIKTRGQQVTLSCSPISGHRSVSWYQQTPGQGLQFLFEYFSETQRNKGNFPGRFSGRQFSNSRSEMNVSTLELGDSALYLCASSLDRLGDSYEQYFGPGTRLTVT.

This clonotype was detected many times. The chain couples TRBV12-3 or TRBV12-4 to TRBJ2-1; 13 positions match TRBD2. The CDR3 consists of 16 residues. J gave up 1 base and V 6 bases, and 3 bases lay outside the gene matches. DNA for the CDR3: TGTGCCAGCAGAGGGACTAGCGGGACTTCCTACAATGAGCAGTTCTTC. It is translated as CASRGTSGTSYNEQFF.

This clonotype was counted a few times. The chain couples TRBV9 to TRBJ1-5; TRBD1 aligns across 11 bases. With V trimmed by 0 bases and J by 8 bases, 4 bases remained unmatched. This CDR3 is 15 amino acids long. Germline V lookup: CDR1 SGDLS, CDR2 YYNGEE. CDR3 coding DNA: TGTGCCAGCAGCGTAGCTGGGACAGGGGGAGAGCCCCAGCATTTT. Translated: CASSVAGTGGEPQHF.

The chain joins TRBV29-1 to TRBJ2-3; D perhaps matches TRBD1 (6 bases). V lost 4 bases and J lost 6, with 14 bases in between. The germline gives CDR1 SQVTM, CDR2 ANQGSEA. There are 13 residues in the CDR3. The CDR3 DNA reads TGCAGCGTTGTACTCTCAACAGGGGATACGCAGTATTTT. It yields the protein CSVVLSTGDTQYF.

V is TRBV6-1 and J is TRBJ2-6, with TRBD1 matching over 9 bases. The ends lost 11 bases at V and 1 base at J; junction bases unmatched: 6. Germline lookup yields CDR1 MNHNS and CDR2 SASEGT. CDR3 size: 15 residues. CDR3 protein: CAGQGSNSGANVLTF. The CDR3 nucleotides are TGTGCCGGACAGGGGTCTAATTCTGGGGCCAACGTCCTGACTTTC.

This clonotype was detected many times. This sequence joins TRBV29-1 and TRBJ2-7, with 8 bases aligning to TRBD2. CDR3 length: 11 amino acids. Germline V gene lookup returns CDR1 SQVTM and CDR2 ANQGSEA. The junction had 5 bases not matched to a gene; V was cut back by 7 bases and J by 6 bases. CDR3 sequence: CSAKSGGEQYF. The CDR3 bases are TGCAGCGCCAAGAGCGGGGGCGAGCAGTACTTC.

In this sample, this clonotype turned up a few times. This rearrangement joins TRBV4-2 to TRBJ1-1, with D hard to call. The CDR3 contains 14 residues. Trimming cost V 1 base and J 1 base, with 7 bases left between them. CDR1 is LGHNA, CDR2 YNFKEQ, per germline. DNA of the CDR3: TGTGCCAGCAGCCAAGTAGGATCGAACACTGAAGCTTTCTTT. Protein product: CASSQVGSNTEAFF.

This clonotype was observed a handful of times. The chain combines TRBV6-2 or TRBV6-3 with TRBJ2-1; TRBD2 matches at 8 bases. CDR1 and CDR2 (germline): MNHEY, SVGEGT. This CDR3 region has 16 residues. J gave up 6 bases and V 6 bases, and 13 bases lay outside the gene matches. CDR3 in DNA: TGTGCCAGCAGCCGTTCCCTCCTAGCGGGCGGCAATGAGCAGTTCTTC. This translates into CASSRSLLAGGNEQFF.

The table lists this clonotype with a few counts. The chain employs TRBV6-1 and TRBJ2-7, with D hard to call. From germline, CDR1 is MNHNS and CDR2 SASEGT. V was shortened by 6 bases and J by 3 bases, with 15 bases between the two germline ends. The CDR3 sequence is 14 residues long. CDR3 nucleotide sequence: TGTGCCAGCAGCAACCCGGGTGGCGGCTACGAGCAGTACTTC. As protein: CASSNPGGGYEQYF.

This clonotype was detected only a few times. The V call is TRBV20-1, the J call TRBJ2-3; D is perhaps TRBD1 or TRBD2 (6 bases each). The CDR3 contains 15 residues. Germline lookup yields CDR1 DFQATT and CDR2 SNEGSKA (reference sequence). The ends were cut back, 3 bases at V and 1 base at J, with 14 bases in the middle. DNA for the CDR3: TGCAGTGCTAGCTTACGGGGGCCTCGCACAGATACGCAGTATTTT. Protein: CSASLRGPRTDTQYF.

The chain links TRBV5-1 to TRBJ2-5, with 8 bases aligning to TRBD2. The CDR3 runs 14 residues. Germline lookup yields CDR1 SGHRS and CDR2 YFSETQ. The trim removed 1 base at V and 4 bases at J, leaving 3 bases unmatched. CDR3 DNA: TGCGCCAGCAGCTTGTACGGGAGGGGAGAGACCCAGTACTTC. It yields the protein CASSLYGRGETQYF.

For the CDR3, the DNA is TGTGCCAGCAGCTCCGACAGGGGGCACTACGAGCAGTACTTC. Protein product: CASSSDRGHYEQYF. The chain employs TRBV5-5 and TRBJ2-7; 10 positions agree with TRBD1. The V gene's germline CDR1 is SGHKS and CDR2 YYEKEE (reference sequence). Losses at the gene ends were 3 bases for V and 3 bases for J; bases not matched to a gene: 3. The CDR3 has 14 residues. The full variable domain, with the rest looked up from reference TRBV5-5 and TRBJ2-7, is DAGVTQSPTHLIKTRGQQVTLRCSPISGHKSVSWYQQVLGQGPQFIFQYYEKEERGRGNFPDRFSARQFPNYSSELNVNALLLGDSALYLCASSSDRGHYEQYFGPGTRLTVT.

There are many counts of this clonotype. The rearrangement links TRBV13 to TRBJ2-2; 8 bases line up with TRBD1. Germline V gives CDR1 PRHDT, CDR2 FYEKMQ (reference sequence). V lost 5 bases and J lost 4; bases outside the gene matches: 3. This CDR3 is 14 amino acids long. CDR3 amino acids: CASSADRGTGELFF. CDR3 nucleotides: TGTGCCAGCAGCGCAGACAGGGGCACCGGGGAGCTGTTTTTT. Full variable domain (remainder filled in from reference TRBV13 and TRBJ2-2): AAGVIQSPRHLIKEKRETATLKCYPIPRHDTVYWYQQGPGQDPQFLISFYEKMQSDKGSIPDRFSAQQFSDYHSELNMSSLELGDSALYFCASSADRGTGELFFGEGSRLTVL.

J is TRBJ2-5 and V is TRBV10-3, with TRBD1 matching over 10 bases. The CDR3 contains 17 residues. The germline gives CDR1 ENHRY, CDR2 SYGVKD. Trimming cost V 5 bases and J 4 bases; bases outside gene matches: 13. DNA of the CDR3: TGTGCCATCAGTCCGGGACAGGGGTTGGTTCGGGGAGAGACCCAGTACTTC. Translated, it gives CAISPGQGLVRGETQYF.

The chain couples TRBV5-1 to TRBJ2-2; 8 nucleotides line up with TRBD2. The CDR3 is 16 amino acids. V gave up 0 bases and J gave up 5 bases; unmatched junction bases: 6. Germline values: CDR1 SGHRS, CDR2 YFSETQ. For the CDR3, the DNA is TGCGCCAGCAGCTTGGTGGGACTAGGAAATACCGGGGAGCTGTTTTTT. Its protein product is CASSLVGLGNTGELFF.

This clonotype was seen only a few times. The chain employs TRBV10-3 and TRBJ2-1, with a tentative D call TRBD1 (5 bases). Looked up from germline, CDR1 is ENHRY and CDR2 is SYGVKD. This CDR3 region has 13 residues. V was pared by 10 bases and J by 0 bases, with 10 bases between. CDR3 DNA sequence: TGTGCCACCAGGGATTTCTCCTACAATGAGCAGTTCTTC. Translating it yields CATRDFSYNEQFF.

The genes are TRBV6-1 and TRBJ2-4, with TRBD2 as a possible D gene (6 bases). CDR1 MNHNS and CDR2 SASEGT come from the germline V gene. There are 15 residues in the CDR3. Trimming took off 9 bases at V and 3 bases at J, with 18 bases between the two ends. CDR3 nucleotides: TGTGCCAGTACAGCGGTTTCGGGGGTCAAAAACATTCAGTACTTC. It translates to CASTAVSGVKNIQYF.

This clonotype has just a few counts. For the CDR3, the DNA is TGCGCCAGCTCTGGGAGTAGCGGGGGAACTTACAATGAGCAGTTCTTC. Its protein product is CASSGSSGGTYNEQFF. The rearrangement uses TRBV5-1 and TRBJ2-1; TRBD2 matches at 9 bases. With V trimmed by 7 bases and J by 4 bases, 12 bases remained unmatched. The germline gives CDR1 SGHRS, CDR2 YFSETQ. The CDR3 has 16 amino acids.

The V and J genes are TRBV5-1 and TRBJ2-1; D remains ambiguous. Germline CDR1 SGHRS, CDR2 YFSETQ. The CDR3 has 13 amino acids. V was shortened by 0 bases and J by 7 bases, with 8 bases between the two germline ends. The CDR3 loop reads CASSLGVVNEQFF. CDR3 DNA sequence: TGCGCCAGCAGCTTGGGTGTAGTGAATGAGCAGTTCTTC.

In its sample, this clonotype was seen a few times. V is TRBV7-7 and J is TRBJ2-1, with 8 bases identical to TRBD2. Trimming cost V 0 bases and J 8 bases; bases outside gene matches: 6. The germline CDR1 and CDR2 sequences are SSHAT and FNYEAQ (reference sequence). The CDR3 runs 15 residues. The CDR3 loop is CASSLAAREGDEQFF. DNA of the CDR3: TGTGCCAGCAGCTTAGCGGCCCGGGAGGGCGATGAGCAGTTCTTC.

V usage is TRBV7-8 and J usage is TRBJ1-5; 7 nucleotides match TRBD1. CDR1 and CDR2 (germline): SGHVS, FQNEAQ. The CDR3 spans 16 residues. V gave up 4 bases and J gave up 5 bases; unmatched junction bases: 11. CDR3 nucleotide sequence: TGTGCCAGCAGCTCCATCAGACAGGGCGCTTATCAGCCCCAGCATTTT. Translation gives CASSSIRQGAYQPQHF. The full variable domain, with the rest looked up from reference TRBV7-8 and TRBJ1-5, is GAGVSQSPRYKVAKRGQDVALRCDPISGHVSLFWYQQALGQGPEFLTYFQNEAQLDKSGLPSDRFFAERPEGSVSTLKIQRTQQEDSAVYLCASSSIRQGAYQPQHFGDGTRLSIL.

The table lists this clonotype with a few counts. The chain uses TRBV20-1 and TRBJ1-4, with 7 positions matching TRBD1. V was pared by 3 bases and J by 10 bases, with 8 bases of the junction left unmatched. Germline values: CDR1 DFQATT, CDR2 SNEGSKA (reference sequence). The CDR3 runs to 13 residues. The chain's CDR3 is CSASPGAGGKLFF. The CDR3 region has the DNA TGCAGTGCTAGCCCGGGCGCAGGGGGAAAACTGTTTTTT.

The chain carries TRBV2 and TRBJ1-2; 7 bases map to TRBD1. The J segment lost 13 bases and the V segment lost 5 bases, leaving 7 bases of the junction unmatched. Germline V gives CDR1 SNHLY, CDR2 FYNNEI. The length of the CDR3 is 11 residues. The CDR3 region has the DNA TGTGCCAGCAGTAGAGAGGGACAGTCCACCTTC. It specifies CASSREGQSTF.

This clonotype came up many times. The chain couples TRBV7-6 to TRBJ2-7, with D perhaps matching TRBD1 (6 bases). Trimming removed 8 bases from V and 1 base from J, with 12 bases in between. CDR3 size: 13 residues. Germline V CDR1 and CDR2: SGHVS, FNYEAQ. CDR3 bases: TGTGCCAGCGGGACATCACCTTCCTACGAGCAGTACTTC. It codes for CASGTSPSYEQYF.

This clonotype has at least ten counts. V gene TRBV10-2 combines with J gene TRBJ2-5; D is perhaps TRBD2 (6 bases). Trimming took 10 bases from V and 5 from J, leaving 20 bases between them. Germline CDR1 reads WSHSY; CDR2 reads SAAADI. CDR3 length equals 14 residues. CDR3 sequence reads: CATTMALAWETQYF. CDR3 nucleotides: TGCGCCACCACTATGGCACTAGCTTGGGAGACCCAGTACTTC.

V usage is TRBV5-6 and J usage is TRBJ2-1; perhaps TRBD1 as D (5 bases). V was trimmed by 1 base and J by 6 bases, leaving 11 bases between them. CDR1 is SGHDT, CDR2 YYEEEE, per germline. The CDR3 runs to 14 residues. The CDR3 here is CASSLRFQGNEQFF. CDR3 in DNA: TGTGCCAGCAGCTTGCGGTTTCAGGGCAATGAGCAGTTCTTC.

This clonotype was detected many times. The chain has TRBV12-3 or TRBV12-4 and TRBJ1-2; D is undetermined. The CDR3 covers 14 residues. Trimming left V 2 bases short and J 4 bases short, with 11 bases between. The chain's CDR3 is CASSLRAAIYGYTF. The CDR3 coding sequence is TGTGCCAGCAGTTTAAGGGCAGCGATCTATGGCTACACCTTC.

The chain joins TRBV19 to TRBJ1-5; D ambiguous. The germline CDR1 and CDR2 sequences are LNHDA and SQIVND (reference sequence). Trimming stripped 7 bases from V and 7 bases from J, with 14 bases between. The CDR3 sequence is 13 residues long. DNA for the CDR3: TGTGCCAGTAACAAAGTTAGGGAGCAGCCCCAGCATTTT. Protein product: CASNKVREQPQHF.

This chain links TRBV4-3 with TRBJ2-3; 10 nucleotides line up with TRBD2. V was clipped by 4 bases and J by 10 bases; unmatched bases: 5. In germline, CDR1 is LGHNA, CDR2 YSLEER. The CDR3 runs to 13 residues. CDR3 loop: CASSLTSGNPQYF. Written as DNA, the CDR3 is TGCGCCAGCAGCCTCACTAGCGGGAATCCGCAGTATTTT.

The chain employs TRBV5-1 and TRBJ2-7; the D is unclear. The CDR3 is 15 residues long. Germline lookup yields CDR1 SGHRS and CDR2 YFSETQ. V lost 4 bases and J lost 0, with 14 bases in between. DNA for the CDR3: TGCGCCAGCAGCCAAAACCCGAGCATCTCCTACGAGCAGTACTTC. This encodes CASSQNPSISYEQYF.